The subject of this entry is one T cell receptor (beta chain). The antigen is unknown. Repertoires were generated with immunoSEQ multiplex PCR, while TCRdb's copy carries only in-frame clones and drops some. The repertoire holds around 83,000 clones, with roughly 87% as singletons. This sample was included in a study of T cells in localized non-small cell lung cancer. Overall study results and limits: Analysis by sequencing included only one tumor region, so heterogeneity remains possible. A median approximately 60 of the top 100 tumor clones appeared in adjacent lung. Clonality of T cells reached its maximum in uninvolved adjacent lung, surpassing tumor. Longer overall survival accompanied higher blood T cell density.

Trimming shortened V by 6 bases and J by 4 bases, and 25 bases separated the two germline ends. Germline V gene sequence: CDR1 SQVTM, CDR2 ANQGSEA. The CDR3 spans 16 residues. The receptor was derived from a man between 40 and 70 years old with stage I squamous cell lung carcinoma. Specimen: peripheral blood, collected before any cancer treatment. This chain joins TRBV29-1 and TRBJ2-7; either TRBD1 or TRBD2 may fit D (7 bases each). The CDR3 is CSVAGQTGRGGYEQYF. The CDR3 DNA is TGCAGCGTGGCAGGCCAGACAGGGAGGGGAGGGTACGAGCAGTACTTC.